This T cell receptor beta chain emerged from a study of shared clonotypes between healthy human individuals. Study summary: With ages of 18 to 49, the donors were a couple of women and a few men. Study findings and constraints: Sequencing of the sorted subsets was shown by rarefaction to be incomplete despite large depth.

CDR3 length equals 13 residues. Trimming removed 5 bases from V and 4 bases from J, with 12 bases in between. The germline CDR1 and CDR2 sequences are SGHTA and FQGNSA. Several immunoSEQ plates held equal portions of the genomic DNA taken from each subset. For sorted subsets, approximately 180 ng DNA per replicate equaled about 30,000 T cell genomes. The repertoire was sequenced with immunoSEQ multiplex PCR; TCRdb's copy has only in-frame clones and lacks some. The sample has more than 2 million clones, around 95% seen once. Points on this clone: Its antigen is unknown.

V usage is TRBV7-2 and J usage is TRBJ2-7; no reliable D call. This TCR was recovered from a man aged 18-30 years in good health. Sequenced input: naive CD4+ T cells sorted from blood. The subset is: CD45RA+ positively selected. The CDR3 loop is CASSLSYVYEQYF. The CDR3 nucleotides read TGTGCCAGCAGCCTCTCGTATGTATACGAGCAGTACTTC.